Following are 14 T cell receptor beta chains from one sample sequenced in a study of T cell repertoires in cytomegalovirus infection. MiXCR, run by TCRdb on the reads, gives a single entry per CDR3 protein. This table holds around 440,000 distinct CDR3 sequences, around 11% found once. Sequenced: PBMCs. Source of these receptors: a human donor in good health (CMV status not recorded). Some clones in this sample may be carry-over from other donors' samples.

At least ten counts were recorded for this clonotype. The rearrangement joins TRBV12-3 or TRBV12-4 to TRBJ1-1; 10 nucleotides align to TRBD1. V gave up 6 bases and J gave up 1 base; unmatched junction bases: 5. There are 15 residues in the CDR3. The CDR3 is CASRGRTGGNTEAFF. As DNA, the CDR3 is TGTGCCAGCAGGGGGAGGACAGGGGGGAACACTGAAGCTTTCTTT.

This clonotype was seen repeatedly, ten times or more. The chain joins TRBV6-2 or TRBV6-3 to TRBJ1-2; maybe TRBD1 (5 bases). Deletions cut 6 bases from V and 8 bases from J, with 13 bases between. Germline loops: CDR1 MNHEY, CDR2 SVGEGT. This CDR3 has 12 amino acids. The CDR3 DNA reads as TGTGCCAGCAGCCCCATGACAGAAGGCTACACCTTC. It encodes CASSPMTEGYTF.

At least ten counts were recorded for this clonotype. The chain has TRBV19 and TRBJ2-7; 9 nucleotides match TRBD2. This CDR3 is built from 15 residues. The germline gives CDR1 LNHDA, CDR2 SQIVND (reference sequence). With V trimmed by 3 bases and J by 0 bases, 3 bases remained unmatched. The CDR3 nucleotides are TGTGCCAGTAGTATTGTAGCGGGGGACTCCTACGAGCAGTACTTC. As protein: CASSIVAGDSYEQYF. Full variable domain (rest looked up from reference TRBV19 and TRBJ2-7): DGGITQSPKYLFRKEGQNVTLSCEQNLNHDAMYWYRQDPGQGLRLIYYSQIVNDFQKGDIAEGYSVSREKKESFPLTVTSAQKNPTAFYLCASSIVAGDSYEQYFGPGTRLTVT.

Ten or more counts support this clonotype. The V gene is TRBV10-3, the J gene TRBJ1-1, with a weak D call TRBD1 (5 bases). Trimming took off 3 bases at V and 5 bases at J, with 13 bases between the two ends. Germline loops: CDR1 ENHRY, CDR2 SYGVKD. The CDR3 has 14 residues. The DNA of the CDR3 is TGTGCCATCAGTGACCCGAGTCAGGGTACTGAAGCTTTCTTT. It is translated as CAISDPSQGTEAFF.

This clonotype has a count of ten or more. The rearrangement uses TRBV20-1 and TRBJ2-7, with 8 bases that match TRBD2. The CDR3 spans 14 residues. Germline values: CDR1 DFQATT, CDR2 SNEGSKA (reference sequence). V was pared by 0 bases and J by 5 bases, with 6 bases of the junction left unmatched. The CDR3 nucleotides are TGCAGTGCTAGAGAGGGGAGCGGGAGAGACGAGCAGTACTTC. This gives the protein CSAREGSGRDEQYF.

This clonotype was seen many times. The V call is TRBV28, the J call TRBJ2-2; either TRBD1 or TRBD2 may fit D (5 bases each). The V end was cut by 4 bases, the J end by 8 bases, with 14 bases between. The germline gives CDR1 MDHEN, CDR2 SYDVKM. The CDR3 is 14 amino acids. CDR3 nucleotides: TGTGCCAGCAGTTCTCCAGGGCGGGTTGGGGAGCTGTTTTTT. As protein: CASSSPGRVGELFF. Complete variable domain (other parts from reference TRBV28 and TRBJ2-2): DVKVTQSSRYLVKRTGEKVFLECVQDMDHENMFWYRQDPGLGLRLIYFSYDVKMKEKGDIPEGYSVSREKKERFSLILESASTNQTSMYLCASSSPGRVGELFFGEGSRLTVL.

This clonotype has just a few counts. V is TRBV30 and J is TRBJ2-7; 8 bases agree with TRBD2. With 3 bases clipped from V and 0 bases from J, the junction kept 4 bases outside the gene matches. The CDR3 has 14 residues. Germline values: CDR1 GTSNPN, CDR2 SVGIG (reference sequence). The chain's CDR3 is CAWSLAGSSYEQYF. In DNA, the CDR3 is TGTGCCTGGAGCCTAGCGGGCAGCTCCTACGAGCAGTACTTC.

This clonotype occurred many times. The rearrangement uses TRBV6-5 and TRBJ2-7; possibly TRBD2 for D (6 bases). Germline CDR1 and CDR2: MNHEY and SVGAGI. The CDR3 length is 15 residues. Trimming took off 4 bases at V and 0 bases at J, with 13 bases between the two ends. The chain's CDR3 is CASSSAGLVSYEQYF. The CDR3, as DNA: TGTGCCAGCAGTTCCGCGGGGTTGGTCTCCTACGAGCAGTACTTC.

The rearrangement links TRBV19 to TRBJ1-2; D is ambiguous. The germline V gene has CDR1 LNHDA and CDR2 SQIVND (reference sequence). V shed 0 bases and J shed 8 bases, with 13 bases lying between them. There are 14 residues in the CDR3. The CDR3 DNA sequence: TGTGCCAGTAGTATAGAGCCCGGTCCTAGAGGCTACACCTTC. Its translation: CASSIEPGPRGYTF. The variable domain in full, with the rest retrieved from reference TRBV19 and TRBJ1-2, is DGGITQSPKYLFRKEGQNVTLSCEQNLNHDAMYWYRQDPGQGLRLIYYSQIVNDFQKGDIAEGYSVSREKKESFPLTVTSAQKNPTAFYLCASSIEPGPRGYTFGSGTRLTVV.

At least ten counts were recorded for this clonotype. This sequence joins TRBV6-1 and TRBJ2-5, with 7 bases fitting TRBD1. V dropped 6 bases and J dropped 2; count of bases not matched to a gene: 6. The CDR3 is 14 residues long. The germline V gene encodes CDR1 MNHNS and CDR2 SASEGT. CDR3 bases: TGTGCCAGCAGACGACAGGGCCTTCAAGAGACCCAGTACTTC. Protein product: CASRRQGLQETQYF.

This clonotype was counted many times. This sequence joins TRBV30 and TRBJ1-1; D gene uncertain. The CDR3 is made up of 11 amino acids. Germline CDR1 and CDR2: GTSNPN and SVGIG (reference sequence). The ends were cut back, 5 bases at V and 8 bases at J, with 12 bases in the middle. The CDR3 loop reads CAWADPLEAFF. CDR3 coding DNA: TGTGCCTGGGCTGATCCTTTGGAAGCTTTCTTT.

This clonotype showed up many times. The gene calls are TRBV12-3 or TRBV12-4 and TRBJ2-3; 11 bases are a match to TRBD2. V dropped 1 base and J dropped 3; count of bases not matched to a gene: 6. The CDR3 covers 17 residues. DNA of the CDR3: TGTGCCAGCAGTTTAGACCTCACTAGCGGGAGAACAGATACGCAGTATTTT. Translating it yields CASSLDLTSGRTDTQYF.

This clonotype has ten or more counts. The gene calls are TRBV7-9 and TRBJ2-1; D perhaps matches TRBD2 (6 bases). Trimming pared 5 bases from V and 4 bases from J, leaving 15 bases between. The CDR3 is 15 residues long. Germline CDR1 reads SEHNR; CDR2 reads FQNEAQ (reference sequence). The CDR3 reads CASSGSVEGYNEQFF. CDR3 nucleotides: TGTGCCAGCAGCGGGAGTGTGGAGGGATACAATGAGCAGTTCTTC.

This clonotype came up many times. V usage is TRBV28 and J usage is TRBJ2-1; 8 bases line up with TRBD1. The CDR3 spans 14 residues. The V gene end was trimmed by 7 bases and the J gene end by 9 bases; junction bases not matched to a gene: 11. Germline V CDR1 and CDR2: MDHEN, SYDVKM. CDR3 region: CASTRTGGTVEQFF. For the CDR3, the DNA is TGTGCCAGCACACGCACAGGGGGGACTGTTGAGCAGTTCTTC.